This T cell receptor beta chain was obtained from a study of cytomegalovirus exposure and HLA in healthy donors. The CDR3 has 14 residues. V gave up 6 bases and J gave up 0 bases, with 10 bases separating them. CDR1 and CDR2 (germline): MGHRA, YSYEKL. Primers: 60 Vbeta forward and 13 Jbeta reverse. Profiling relied on immunoSEQ multiplex PCR, and the TCRdb table lists in-frame clones only, not all of them. This table has roughly 160,000 clones, approximately 80% appearing once. The sample was PBMCs. The TCR sequence derives from a man younger than 45 in good health and CMV-seropositive. V is TRBV4-1 and J is TRBJ2-3, with D perhaps matching TRBD2 (5 bases). CDR3 sequence reads: CASRQPGSTDTQYF. CDR3 coding DNA: TGCGCCAGCAGACAGCCGGGGAGCACAGATACGCAGTATTTT.